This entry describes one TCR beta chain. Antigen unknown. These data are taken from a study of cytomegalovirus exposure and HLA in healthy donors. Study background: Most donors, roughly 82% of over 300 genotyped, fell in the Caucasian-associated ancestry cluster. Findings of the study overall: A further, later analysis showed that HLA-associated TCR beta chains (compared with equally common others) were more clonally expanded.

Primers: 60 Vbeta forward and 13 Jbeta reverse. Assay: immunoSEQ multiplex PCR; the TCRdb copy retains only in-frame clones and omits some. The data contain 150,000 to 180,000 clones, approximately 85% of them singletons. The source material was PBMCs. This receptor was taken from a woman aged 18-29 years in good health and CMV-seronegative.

CDR3: CASSVGIRGSSYNEQFF. DNA for the CDR3: TGTGCCAGCAGCGTAGGTATCCGGGGGAGCTCCTACAATGAGCAGTTCTTC. The chain combines TRBV9 with TRBJ2-1; TRBD2 might be the D (6 bases). Trimming removed 0 bases at V and 0 bases at J, with 13 bases between. Germline V CDR1 and CDR2: SGDLS, YYNGEE. The CDR3 runs to 17 residues. The entire variable domain, with the rest obtained from reference TRBV9 and TRBJ2-1, is as follows: DSGVTQTPKHLITATGQRVTLRCSPRSGDLSVYWYQQSLDQGLQFLIQYYNGEERAKGNILERFSAQQFPDLHSELNLSSLELGDSALYFCASSVGIRGSSYNEQFFGPGTRLTVL.